The 21 T cell receptor beta chains reported below all come from one sample, sequenced in a study of regulatory T cells in long-lasting Graves disease listed by TCRdb under 2021. What the time point label conveys for this sample: persistent/refractory GD, antithyroid drugs over 5 years with positive TRAb. For both TCR sequencing and RNA sequencing, RNA was extracted from PBMCs using TRIzol. Libraries were built with multiplex PCR. The instrument was an Illumina HiSeq 4000. CDR3 regions were amplified by Arm-PCR with iRepertoire HTBI primers to construct TCR beta libraries. TCRdb's own reprocessing of the public reads used fastp at Q25 and MiXCR and kept productive beta chains. Each entry is one CDR3 protein sequence, shown with its most common DNA and genes. The sample profile shows about 460,000 distinct CDR3 sequences; less than 25% of them were found once. The ten largest make up roughly 13% of the sample.

The sample consisted of peripheral blood mononuclear cells (PBMCs), taken when the disease was refractory, from a patient treated with antithyroid drugs. All receptors derive from a female donor with Graves disease.

Ten or more counts support this clonotype. This rearrangement joins TRBV12-3 or TRBV12-4 to TRBJ1-1; 7 bases align to TRBD1. J was trimmed by 9 bases and V by 6 bases; bases with no gene match: 13. This CDR3 is built from 14 residues. CDR3 nucleotides: TGTGCCAGCAGGGAACCGGGACAGAGGCCTAAAGCTTTCTTT. It encodes CASREPGQRPKAFF.

In regard to this clonotype: A junction end diverges from the germline sequence, so it may reflect a read error. The chain recombines TRBV11-2 with TRBJ2-3; 11 nucleotides line up with TRBD2. The CDR3 is 17 amino acids. The germline CDR1 and CDR2 sequences are SGHAT and FQNNGV. The chain's CDR3 is CPSSLEAGLAATDTQYF. The CDR3, as DNA: TGTCCCAGCAGCCTAGAGGCGGGACTAGCGGCCACAGATACGCAGTATTTT. Combining the CDR3 with reference TRBV11-2 and TRBJ2-3 gives the whole variable domain EAGVAQSPRYKIIEKRQSVAFWCNPISGHATLYWYQQILGQGPKLLIQFQNNGVVDDSQLPKDRFSAERLKGVDSTLKIQPAKLEDSAVYLCPSSLEAGLAATDTQYFGPGTRLTVL.

Many counts were recorded for this clonotype. The chain has TRBV24-1 and TRBJ2-7; possibly TRBD1 for D (7 bases). V was trimmed by 3 bases and J by 5 bases, leaving 10 bases between them. Germline loops: CDR1 KGHDR, CDR2 SFDVKD. The CDR3 spans 13 residues. The CDR3 spells CATSDGGTDEQYF. CDR3 coding DNA: TGTGCCACCAGTGATGGGGGGACAGACGAGCAGTACTTC.

This clonotype was recorded at least ten times. A read error may produce the germline difference seen at one junction end. The chain couples TRBV19 to TRBJ2-5; the D gene is possibly TRBD2 (5 bases). Per the germline V gene, CDR1 is LNHDA and CDR2 is SQIVND (reference sequence). The CDR3 is 13 amino acids. CDR3 coding DNA: TGTGCCAGCAGTACGGGGTTACAAGAGACCCAGTACTTC. It translates to CASSTGLQETQYF.

The chain recombines TRBV6-2 or TRBV6-3 with TRBJ2-7, with D perhaps TRBD2 (6 bases). CDR3 length: 18 residues. CDR1 and CDR2 (germline): MNHEY, SVGEGT. Between the trimmed V and J ends, which lost 8 bases and 2 bases, there was a span of 28 bases. The CDR3 sequence: CASAYKGLASSGTYEQYF. The CDR3 coding sequence is TGTGCCAGCGCTTATAAAGGGCTAGCGAGCTCCGGCACCTACGAGCAGTACTTC.

The rearrangement links TRBV24-1 to TRBJ2-2; TRBD2 agrees at 13 bases. Trimming at V came to 8 bases and at J to 8 bases, leaving 4 bases not matched to a gene. Germline V gene lookup returns CDR1 KGHDR and CDR2 SFDVKD. The CDR3 extends over 14 amino acids. CDR3 DNA: TGTGCCACCAAGGGACTAGCGGGAACTGGGGAGCTGTTTTTT. Amino acids: CATKGLAGTGELFF.

This clonotype was detected many times. The chain has TRBV19 and TRBJ1-4, with unresolved D. The CDR3 consists of 16 residues. Germline CDR1 LNHDA, CDR2 SQIVND (reference sequence). V lost 4 bases to trimming and J lost 1 base, with 13 bases between them. The CDR3: CASSTRMGETNEKLFF. In DNA form, the CDR3 reads TGTGCCAGTAGTACTCGGATGGGAGAAACTAATGAAAAACTGTTTTTT.

This clonotype appeared many times. The gene calls are TRBV11-2 and TRBJ1-2; maybe TRBD1 (5 bases). CDR3 length equals 15 residues. Trimming stripped 1 base from V and 3 bases from J, with 12 bases between. Germline assignment: CDR1 SGHAT and CDR2 FQNNGV. The CDR3 nucleotides are TGTGCCAGCAGCTTAGGCCCCGGGACGTACTATGGCTACACCTTC. Residues: CASSLGPGTYYGYTF.

This clonotype was found many times. The V gene is TRBV29-1, the J gene TRBJ1-2; 10 bases match TRBD1. Germline V CDR1 and CDR2: SQVTM, ANQGSEA. The J segment lost 6 bases and the V segment lost 4 bases, leaving 8 bases of the junction unmatched. The CDR3 runs to 14 residues. CDR3 DNA: TGCAGCGTTGGGCTGACAGGGGGCGGGAATGGCTACACCTTC. Encoded protein: CSVGLTGGGNGYTF.

About this clonotype itself: A read error may explain this, as a much larger clone is one base away. This chain uses TRBV7-2 with TRBJ1-6, with D hard to call. This CDR3 contains 14 residues. From germline, CDR1 is SGHTA and CDR2 FQGNSA. As DNA, the CDR3 is TGTGCCAGCAGCTTAGAGACGGGGAATTCACCCCTCTACTTT. As protein: CASSLETGNSPLYF.

This clonotype turned up a few times. The rearrangement joins TRBV19 to TRBJ1-5; D not certain. This CDR3 has 12 amino acids. V lost 4 bases and J 6 bases, leaving 7 bases between the germline ends. Germline values: CDR1 LNHDA, CDR2 SQIVND (reference sequence). The CDR3 is CASSTSRQPQHF. DNA for the CDR3: TGTGCCAGTAGTACCTCCCGTCAGCCCCAGCATTTT.

The CDR3 sequence: CASSLKGKDYGYTF. The CDR3 bases are TGTGCCAGCAGCTTAAAAGGGAAAGACTATGGCTACACCTTC. The chain uses TRBV7-2 and TRBJ1-2, with unresolved D. This CDR3 contains 14 residues. In germline, CDR1 is SGHTA, CDR2 FQGNSA. Trimming left V 2 bases short and J 3 bases short, with 10 bases between.

The chain has TRBV6-1 and TRBJ1-2; D remains ambiguous. With 7 bases removed from V and 0 bases from J, the gap between germline ends came to 12 bases. CDR3 length: 14 residues. Germline-derived CDR1 and CDR2 are MNHNS and SASEGT. CDR3 nucleotides: TGTGCCAGCACCGCGACATTAGCTAACTATGGCTACACCTTC. Its translation is CASTATLANYGYTF.

Many counts were recorded for this clonotype. This sequence joins TRBV28 and TRBJ2-5; D possibly matches TRBD1 or TRBD2 (5 bases each). The CDR3 has 15 residues. The ends were cut back, 6 bases at V and 2 bases at J, with 16 bases in the middle. Germline V gene lookup returns CDR1 MDHEN and CDR2 SYDVKM. The CDR3 is CASRQPGTEQETQYF. CDR3 DNA sequence: TGTGCCAGCAGACAACCAGGGACGGAGCAAGAGACCCAGTACTTC.

The V call is TRBV12-3 or TRBV12-4, the J call TRBJ2-7; no definite D call. Between the trimmed V and J ends, which lost 2 bases and 6 bases, there was a span of 20 bases. The CDR3 consists of 16 residues. The CDR3 spells CASSLPEMWGSGEQYF. The CDR3, as DNA: TGTGCCAGCAGTTTACCAGAGATGTGGGGTTCGGGCGAGCAGTACTTC.

This clonotype was observed at least ten times. V gene TRBV6-1 combines with J gene TRBJ1-5; D call uncertain. Germline CDR1 is MNHNS and CDR2 is SASEGT. The CDR3 has 12 amino acids. Deletions cut 4 bases from V and 6 bases from J, with 7 bases between. The CDR3 sequence is CASSARVQPQHF. The CDR3 DNA is TGTGCCAGCAGTGCCCGGGTTCAGCCCCAGCATTTT.

The J gene is TRBJ2-7, the V gene TRBV7-6; D ambiguous. This CDR3 contains 13 residues. The germline CDR1 and CDR2 sequences are SGHVS and FNYEAQ. V lost 5 bases to trimming and J lost 3 bases, with 11 bases between them. The CDR3 here is CASSKETSYEQYF. The DNA for the CDR3 is TGTGCCAGCAGCAAAGAGACAAGCTACGAGCAGTACTTC.

Points on this clonotype: The junction does not match germline at one end; this may be a read error. This sequence joins TRBV5-1 and TRBJ2-7, with D tentatively TRBD1 (6 bases). The CDR3 runs 15 residues. Germline V gene lookup returns CDR1 SGHRS and CDR2 YFSETQ. The CDR3: CASSVDSISAYVQYF. The CDR3 nucleotides are TGCGCCAGCAGCGTGGACAGTATCTCAGCCTACGTGCAGTACTTC. The full variable domain, rest sourced from reference TRBV5-1 and TRBJ2-7, is KAGVTQTPRYLIKTRGQQVTLSCSPISGHRSVSWYQQTPGQGLQFLFEYFSETQRNKGNFPGRFSGRQFSNSRSEMNVSTLELGDSALYLCASSVDSISAYVQYFGPGTRLTVT.

Only a few counts were recorded for this clonotype. Germline is not matched at one junction end, which may reflect a read error. The chain recombines TRBV19 with TRBJ1-1; perhaps TRBD1 as D (5 bases). The CDR3 is 14 amino acids. Germline lookup yields CDR1 LNHDA and CDR2 SQIVND (reference sequence). CDR3 nucleotide sequence: TGTGCCAGTAGCGTGGGGGGGGGAGCCACTAAAGCTTTCTTT. Translated: CASSVGGGATKAFF.

Regarding this clonotype: A much larger clone differs by one base, so this may be a read error. The chain has TRBV24-1 and TRBJ1-1; D may be TRBD1 (5 bases). The CDR3 spans 11 residues. Trimming shortened V by 4 bases and J by 6 bases, and 5 bases separated the two germline ends. Looked up from germline, CDR1 is KGHDR and CDR2 is SFDVKD. The CDR3 DNA sequence: TGTGCCACCAGTGAGGGGGCTGAAGCTTTCTTT. It specifies CATSEGAEAFF.

The chain carries TRBV4-3 and TRBJ2-7; possibly TRBD1 for D (6 bases). V was pared by 0 bases and J by 2 bases, with 14 bases between. Per the germline V gene, CDR1 is LGHNA and CDR2 is YSLEER. This CDR3 contains 16 residues. CDR3 amino acids: CASSQDMGAGAYEQYF. CDR3 sequence (DNA): TGCGCCAGCAGCCAAGATATGGGGGCCGGGGCCTACGAGCAGTACTTC.